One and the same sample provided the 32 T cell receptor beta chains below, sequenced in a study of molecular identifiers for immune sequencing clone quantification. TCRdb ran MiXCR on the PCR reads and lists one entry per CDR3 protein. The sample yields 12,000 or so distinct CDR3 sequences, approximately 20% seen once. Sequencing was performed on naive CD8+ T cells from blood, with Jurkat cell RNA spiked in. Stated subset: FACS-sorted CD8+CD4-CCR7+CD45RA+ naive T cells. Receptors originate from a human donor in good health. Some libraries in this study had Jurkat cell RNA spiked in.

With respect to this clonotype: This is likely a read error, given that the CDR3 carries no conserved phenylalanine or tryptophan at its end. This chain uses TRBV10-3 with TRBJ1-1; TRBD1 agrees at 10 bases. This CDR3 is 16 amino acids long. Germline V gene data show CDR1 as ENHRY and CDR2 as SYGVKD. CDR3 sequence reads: CAISGTGTGVNTEAFL. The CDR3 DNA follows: TGTGCCATCAGTGGGACAGGGACAGGGGTGAACACCGAAGCTTTCCTT.

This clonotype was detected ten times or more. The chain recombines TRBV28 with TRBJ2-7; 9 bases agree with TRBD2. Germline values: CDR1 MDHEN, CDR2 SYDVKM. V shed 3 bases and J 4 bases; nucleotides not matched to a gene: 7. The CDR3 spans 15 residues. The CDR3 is CASSFGREGLYEQYF. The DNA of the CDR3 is TGTGCCAGCAGTTTCGGGCGGGAGGGTTTGTACGAGCAGTACTTC.

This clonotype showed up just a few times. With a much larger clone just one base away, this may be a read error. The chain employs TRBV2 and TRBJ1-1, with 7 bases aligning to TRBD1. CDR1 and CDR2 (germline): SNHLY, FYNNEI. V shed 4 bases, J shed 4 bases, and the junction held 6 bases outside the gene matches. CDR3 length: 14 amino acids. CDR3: CASSGSGGLTEAFF. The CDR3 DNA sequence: TGTGCCAGCAGTGGCTCAGGGGGTCTCACTGAAGCTTTCTTT.

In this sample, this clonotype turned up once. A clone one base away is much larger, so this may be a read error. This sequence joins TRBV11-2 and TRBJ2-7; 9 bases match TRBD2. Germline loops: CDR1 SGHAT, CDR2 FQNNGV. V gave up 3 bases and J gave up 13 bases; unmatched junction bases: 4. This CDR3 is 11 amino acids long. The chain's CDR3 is CASSFSGGSYF. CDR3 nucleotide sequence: TGTGCCAGCAGCTTTAGCGGGGGTTCCTACTTC.

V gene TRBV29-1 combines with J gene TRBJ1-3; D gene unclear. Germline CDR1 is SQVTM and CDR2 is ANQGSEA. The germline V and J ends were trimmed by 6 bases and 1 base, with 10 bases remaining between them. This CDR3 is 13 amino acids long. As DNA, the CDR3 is TGCAGCGTCCTCGGCGGGTCTGGAAACACCATATATTTT. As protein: CSVLGGSGNTIYF.

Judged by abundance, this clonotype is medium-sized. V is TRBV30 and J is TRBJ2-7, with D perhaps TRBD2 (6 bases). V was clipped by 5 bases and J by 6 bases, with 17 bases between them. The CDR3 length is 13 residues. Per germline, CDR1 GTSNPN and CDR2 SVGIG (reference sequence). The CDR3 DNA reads TGTGCCTGGGCGAAGGGGACTGGCACCGAGCAGTACTTC. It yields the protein CAWAKGTGTEQYF.

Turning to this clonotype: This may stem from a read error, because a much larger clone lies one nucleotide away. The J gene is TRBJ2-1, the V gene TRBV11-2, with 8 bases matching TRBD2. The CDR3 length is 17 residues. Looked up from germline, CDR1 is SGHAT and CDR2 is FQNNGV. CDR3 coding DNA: TGTGCCGGCAGCTTAGACTACTCACCGGGACTAGTATTTGAGCAGTTCTTC. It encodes CAGSLDYSPGLVFEQFF. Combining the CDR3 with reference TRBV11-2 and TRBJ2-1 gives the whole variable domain EAGVAQSPRYKIIEKRQSVAFWCNPISGHATLYWYQQILGQGPKLLIQFQNNGVVDDSQLPKDRFSAERLKGVDSTLKIQPAKLEDSAVYLCAGSLDYSPGLVFEQFFGPGTRLTVL.

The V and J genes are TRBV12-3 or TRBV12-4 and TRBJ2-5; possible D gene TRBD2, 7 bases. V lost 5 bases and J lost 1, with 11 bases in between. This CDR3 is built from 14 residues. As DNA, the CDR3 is TGTGCCAGCAGTCGAGGGGGGGGCCAAGAGACCCAGTACTTC. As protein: CASSRGGGQETQYF.

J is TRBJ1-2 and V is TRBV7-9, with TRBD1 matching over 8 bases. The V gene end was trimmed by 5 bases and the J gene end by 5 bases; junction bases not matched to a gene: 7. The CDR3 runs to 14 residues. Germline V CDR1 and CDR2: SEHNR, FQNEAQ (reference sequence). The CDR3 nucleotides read TGTGCCAGCAGCCTCTCAGGGGGCGCTTATGGCTACACCTTC. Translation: CASSLSGGAYGYTF.

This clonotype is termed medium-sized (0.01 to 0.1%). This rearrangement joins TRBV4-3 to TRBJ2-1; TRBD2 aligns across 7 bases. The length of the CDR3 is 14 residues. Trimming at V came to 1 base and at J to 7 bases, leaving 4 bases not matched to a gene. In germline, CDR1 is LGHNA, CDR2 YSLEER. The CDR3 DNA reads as TGCGCCAGCAGCCAAGGCGGGAGTAGGAATGAGCAGTTCTTC. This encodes CASSQGGSRNEQFF.

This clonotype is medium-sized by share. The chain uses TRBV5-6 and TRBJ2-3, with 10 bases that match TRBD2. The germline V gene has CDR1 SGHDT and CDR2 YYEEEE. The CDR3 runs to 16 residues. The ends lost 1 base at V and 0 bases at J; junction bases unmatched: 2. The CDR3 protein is CASSLSGLASTDTQYF. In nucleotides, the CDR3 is TGTGCCAGCAGCTTGTCGGGACTAGCGAGCACAGATACGCAGTATTTT.

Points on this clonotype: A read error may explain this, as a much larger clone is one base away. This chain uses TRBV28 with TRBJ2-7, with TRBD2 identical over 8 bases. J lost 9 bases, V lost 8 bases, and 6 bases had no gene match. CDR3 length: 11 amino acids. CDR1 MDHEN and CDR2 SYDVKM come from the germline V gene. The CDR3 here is CASGGAGGQYF. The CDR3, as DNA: TGTGCCAGCGGAGGGGCGGGGGGGCAGTACTTC.

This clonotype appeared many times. CDR3 in amino acids: CASSTDASGANVLTF. The CDR3 nucleotides read TGTGCCAGTAGTACGGACGCCTCTGGGGCCAACGTCCTGACTTTC. The chain recombines TRBV19 with TRBJ2-6; no clear D. The CDR3 loop spans 15 amino acids. V lost 4 bases to trimming and J lost 0 bases, with 7 bases between them. Germline assignment: CDR1 LNHDA and CDR2 SQIVND (reference sequence).

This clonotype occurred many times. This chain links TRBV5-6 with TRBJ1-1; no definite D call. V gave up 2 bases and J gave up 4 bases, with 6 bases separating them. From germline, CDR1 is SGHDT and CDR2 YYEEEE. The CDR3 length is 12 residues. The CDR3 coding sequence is TGTGCCAGCAGCTTTATGACCACTGAAGCTTTCTTT. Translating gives CASSFMTTEAFF.

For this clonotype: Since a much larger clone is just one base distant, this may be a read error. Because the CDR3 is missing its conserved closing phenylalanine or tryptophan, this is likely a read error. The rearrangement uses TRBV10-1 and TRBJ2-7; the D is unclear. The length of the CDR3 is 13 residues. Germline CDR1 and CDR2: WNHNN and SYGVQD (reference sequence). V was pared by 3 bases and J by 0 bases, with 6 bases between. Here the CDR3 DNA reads TGCGCCAGCAGTGACTTAGTCTCCTACGAGCAGTACTGC. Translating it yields CASSDLVSYEQYC.

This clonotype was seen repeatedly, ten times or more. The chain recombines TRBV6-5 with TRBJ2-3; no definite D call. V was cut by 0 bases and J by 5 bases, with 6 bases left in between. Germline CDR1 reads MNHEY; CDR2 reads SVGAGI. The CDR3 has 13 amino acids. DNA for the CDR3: TGTGCCAGCAGTTACTCGGGCAAAGATACGCAGTATTTT. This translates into CASSYSGKDTQYF.

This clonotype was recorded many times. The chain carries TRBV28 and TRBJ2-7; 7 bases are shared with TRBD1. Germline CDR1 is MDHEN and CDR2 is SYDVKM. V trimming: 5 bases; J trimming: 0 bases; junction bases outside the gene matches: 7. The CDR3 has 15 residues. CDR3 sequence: CASSLLDRSSYEQYF. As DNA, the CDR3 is TGTGCCAGCAGTCTACTGGACAGGAGCTCCTACGAGCAGTACTTC. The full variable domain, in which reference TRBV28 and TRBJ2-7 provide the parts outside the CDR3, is DVKVTQSSRYLVKRTGEKVFLECVQDMDHENMFWYRQDPGLGLRLIYFSYDVKMKEKGDIPEGYSVSREKKERFSLILESASTNQTSMYLCASSLLDRSSYEQYFGPGTRLTVT.

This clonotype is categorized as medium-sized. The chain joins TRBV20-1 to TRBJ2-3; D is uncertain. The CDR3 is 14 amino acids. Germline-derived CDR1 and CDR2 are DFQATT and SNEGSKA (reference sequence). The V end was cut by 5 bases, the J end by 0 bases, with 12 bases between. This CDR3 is CSAGPRSSTDTQYF. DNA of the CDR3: TGCAGTGCTGGACCGAGATCTAGCACAGATACGCAGTATTTT.

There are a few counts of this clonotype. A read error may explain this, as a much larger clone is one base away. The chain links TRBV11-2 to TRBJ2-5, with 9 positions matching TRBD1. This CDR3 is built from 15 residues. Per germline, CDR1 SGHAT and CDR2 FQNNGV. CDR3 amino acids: CACSSNRGRIETQYF. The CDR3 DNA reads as TGTGCCTGCAGCTCGAACAGGGGGCGCATTGAGACCCAGTACTTC.

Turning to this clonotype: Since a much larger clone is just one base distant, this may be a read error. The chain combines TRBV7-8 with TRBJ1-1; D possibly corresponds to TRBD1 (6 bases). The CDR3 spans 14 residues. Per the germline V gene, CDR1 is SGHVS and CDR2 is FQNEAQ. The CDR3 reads CTSIGGGRAIEAFF. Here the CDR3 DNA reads TGTACCAGCATAGGGGGGGGGCGGGCCATTGAAGCTTTCTTT.

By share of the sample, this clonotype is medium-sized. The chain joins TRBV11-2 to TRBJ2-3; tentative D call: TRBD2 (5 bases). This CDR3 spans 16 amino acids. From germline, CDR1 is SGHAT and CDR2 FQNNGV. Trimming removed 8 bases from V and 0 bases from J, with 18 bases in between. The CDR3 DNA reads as TGTGCCAGCGGGTCCCGAACGGGGTGGAGCACAGATACGCAGTATTTT. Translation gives CASGSRTGWSTDTQYF.

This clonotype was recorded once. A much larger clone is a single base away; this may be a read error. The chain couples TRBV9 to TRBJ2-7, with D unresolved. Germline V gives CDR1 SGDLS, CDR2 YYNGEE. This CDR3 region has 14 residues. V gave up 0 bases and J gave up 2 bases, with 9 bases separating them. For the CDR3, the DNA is TGTGCCAGCAGCGTAGGACTGGGTACCTACGAGCAGTACTTC. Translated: CASSVGLGTYEQYF.

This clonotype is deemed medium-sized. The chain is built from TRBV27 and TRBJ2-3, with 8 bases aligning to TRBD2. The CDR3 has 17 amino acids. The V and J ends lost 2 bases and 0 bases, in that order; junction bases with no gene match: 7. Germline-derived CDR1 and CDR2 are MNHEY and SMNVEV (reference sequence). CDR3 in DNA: TGTGCCAGCAGTTTAAGGCGGGAGGAAGTTAGCACAGATACGCAGTATTTT. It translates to CASSLRREEVSTDTQYF.

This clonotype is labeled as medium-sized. The CDR3 sequence: CASSSSPLATSTDTQYF. CDR3 nucleotide sequence: TGTGCCAGCAGTTCTTCACCACTAGCGACTAGCACAGATACGCAGTATTTT. This chain uses TRBV6-5 with TRBJ2-3, with 7 bases lining up with TRBD2. CDR3 size: 17 residues. The V and J ends lost 4 bases and 0 bases, in that order; junction bases with no gene match: 10. Germline V gene lookup returns CDR1 MNHEY and CDR2 SVGAGI.

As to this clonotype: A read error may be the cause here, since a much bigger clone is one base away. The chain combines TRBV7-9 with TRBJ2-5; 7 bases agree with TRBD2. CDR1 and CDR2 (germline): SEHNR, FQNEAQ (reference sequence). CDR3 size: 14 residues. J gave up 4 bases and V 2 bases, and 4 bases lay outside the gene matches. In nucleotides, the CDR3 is TGTGCCAGCAGCTTAAGGTGGGGGGGAGAGACCCAGTACTTC. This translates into CASSLRWGGETQYF.

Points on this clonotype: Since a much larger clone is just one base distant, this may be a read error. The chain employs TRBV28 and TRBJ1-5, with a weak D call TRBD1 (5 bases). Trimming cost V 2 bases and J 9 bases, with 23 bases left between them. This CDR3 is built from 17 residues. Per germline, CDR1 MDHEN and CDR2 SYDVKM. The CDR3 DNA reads TGTGCCAGCAGTTTACCGCAGGGACGTGAAGCCAACCTGCCCCAGCATTTT. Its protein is CASSLPQGREANLPQHF.

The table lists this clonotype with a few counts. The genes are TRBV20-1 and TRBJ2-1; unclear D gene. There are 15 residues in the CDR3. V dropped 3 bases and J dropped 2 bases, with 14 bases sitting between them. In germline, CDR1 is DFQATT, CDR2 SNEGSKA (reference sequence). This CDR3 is CSASPPGSTYNEQFF. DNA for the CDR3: TGCAGTGCTAGTCCCCCGGGCAGTACCTACAATGAGCAGTTCTTC.

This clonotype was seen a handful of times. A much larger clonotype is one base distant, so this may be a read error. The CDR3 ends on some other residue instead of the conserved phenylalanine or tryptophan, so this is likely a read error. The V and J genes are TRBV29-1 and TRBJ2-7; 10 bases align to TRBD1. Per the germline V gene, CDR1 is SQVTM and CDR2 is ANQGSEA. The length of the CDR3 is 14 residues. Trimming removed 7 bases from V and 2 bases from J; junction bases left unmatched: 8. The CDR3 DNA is TGCAGCGCCTCGGGGACAGGGGACACCTACGAGCAGTACCTC. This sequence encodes CSASGTGDTYEQYL.

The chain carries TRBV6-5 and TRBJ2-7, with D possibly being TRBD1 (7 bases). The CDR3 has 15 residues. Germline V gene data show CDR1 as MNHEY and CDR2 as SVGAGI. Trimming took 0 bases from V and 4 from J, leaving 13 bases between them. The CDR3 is CASSYSMTGRYEQYF. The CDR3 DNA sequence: TGTGCCAGCAGTTACTCGATGACAGGGAGGTACGAGCAGTACTTC.

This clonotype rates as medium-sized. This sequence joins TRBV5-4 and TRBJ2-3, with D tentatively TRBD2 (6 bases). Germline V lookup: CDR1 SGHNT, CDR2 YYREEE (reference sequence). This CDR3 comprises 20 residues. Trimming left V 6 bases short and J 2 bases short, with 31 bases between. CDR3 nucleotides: TGTGCCAGCACCCTTGATGGGGCACCGCCGGGACTCCTCAACACAGATACGCAGTATTTT. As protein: CASTLDGAPPGLLNTDTQYF. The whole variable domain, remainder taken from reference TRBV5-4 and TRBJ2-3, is ETGVTQSPTHLIKTRGQQVTLRCSSQSGHNTVSWYQQALGQGPQFIFQYYREEENGRGNFPPRFSGLQFPNYSSELNVNALELDDSALYLCASTLDGAPPGLLNTDTQYFGPGTRLTVL.

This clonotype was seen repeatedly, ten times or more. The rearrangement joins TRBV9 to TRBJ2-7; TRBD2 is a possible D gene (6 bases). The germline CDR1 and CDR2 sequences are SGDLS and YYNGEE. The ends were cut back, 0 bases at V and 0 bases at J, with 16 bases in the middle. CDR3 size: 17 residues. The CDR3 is CASSVGAGFGSSYEQYF. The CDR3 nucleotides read TGTGCCAGCAGCGTAGGTGCAGGATTCGGGAGCTCCTACGAGCAGTACTTC.

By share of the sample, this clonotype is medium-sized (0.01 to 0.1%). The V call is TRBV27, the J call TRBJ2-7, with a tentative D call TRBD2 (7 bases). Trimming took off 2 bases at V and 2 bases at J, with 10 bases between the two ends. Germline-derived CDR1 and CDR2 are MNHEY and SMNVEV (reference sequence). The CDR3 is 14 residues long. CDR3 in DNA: TGTGCCAGCAGTTTAGCGGGGGCGACCTACGAGCAGTACTTC. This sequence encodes CASSLAGATYEQYF.